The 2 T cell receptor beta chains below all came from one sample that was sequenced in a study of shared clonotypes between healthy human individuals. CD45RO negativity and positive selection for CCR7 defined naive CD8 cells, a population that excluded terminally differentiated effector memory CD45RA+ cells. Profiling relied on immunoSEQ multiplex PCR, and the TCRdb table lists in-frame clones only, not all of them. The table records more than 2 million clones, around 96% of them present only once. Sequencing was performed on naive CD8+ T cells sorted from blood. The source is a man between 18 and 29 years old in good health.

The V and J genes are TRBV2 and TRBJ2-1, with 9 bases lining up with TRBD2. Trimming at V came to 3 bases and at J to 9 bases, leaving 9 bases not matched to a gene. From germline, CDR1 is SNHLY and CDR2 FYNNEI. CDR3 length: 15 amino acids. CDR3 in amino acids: CASSEGSGSKGEQFF. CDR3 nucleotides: TGTGCCAGCAGTGAGGGTAGCGGGAGTAAGGGTGAGCAGTTCTTC. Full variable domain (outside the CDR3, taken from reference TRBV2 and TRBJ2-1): EPEVTQTPSHQVTQMGQEVILRCVPISNHLYFYWYRQILGQKVEFLVSFYNNEISEKSEIFDDQFSVERPDGSNFTLKIRSTKLEDSAMYFCASSEGSGSKGEQFFGPGTRLTVL.

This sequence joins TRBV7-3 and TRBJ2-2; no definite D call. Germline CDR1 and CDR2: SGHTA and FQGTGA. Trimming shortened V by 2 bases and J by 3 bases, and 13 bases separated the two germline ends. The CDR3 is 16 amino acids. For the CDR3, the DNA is TGTGCCAGCAGCTTAGGGGTTGCGTCTGACACCGGGGAGCTGTTTTTT. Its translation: CASSLGVASDTGELFF.